This T cell receptor (beta chain) was sequenced during a study of T cell responses to AZD1222 COVID-19 vaccine. Study-wide background: Pooling covered second doses at about 4 or about 12 weeks. General study results and limits: Clonal diversity may have been underestimated, and the donors were mostly white British, with more females than males. In the spike-specific TCR repertoire, nearly half reportedly target unmutated variant regions. Rises in breadth and depth of Spike-specific TCRs came after two AZD1222 doses.

Some clones are missing from TCRdb's copy, which holds only in-frame ones; the method was immunoSEQ multiplex PCR. The table has 120,000 to 150,000 clones, around 89% seen once. CDR3 length: 11 amino acids. Germline V gene lookup returns CDR1 MNHEY and CDR2 SMNVEV (reference sequence). Between the trimmed V and J ends, which lost 5 bases and 9 bases, there was a span of 8 bases. Remarks on this clone: Its antigen is currently unknown.

The rearrangement joins TRBV27 to TRBJ2-1; D not certain. This clonotype was obtained from an adult in good health. The material sequenced was peripheral blood, taken on day 0 of AZD1222 vaccination. CDR3 coding DNA: TGTGCCAGCAGTCACAGTGCTGAGCAGTTCTTC. Translation: CASSHSAEQFF.